This T cell receptor (beta chain) originates from a study of Graves' ophthalmopathy and Graves' hyperthyroidism. General study results and limits: Predictions made by the model for ophthalmopathy progression reached roughly 70% sensitivity and roughly 75% specificity.

Hyperthyroidism showing no ophthalmopathy within 18 months of follow-up was stable. Patients newly diagnosed with hyperthyroidism, under 2 months' duration, were aged 18 to 65, the study reports. Establishment of the diagnosis relied upon clinical symptoms, serum thyroxine, TRAb, thyroid ultrasound and orbital computed tomography. The authors amplified TCR beta CDR3 regions, and they did so from RNA transcripts for repertoire sequencing. RT-PCR with HTBI primers came first, then second-round multiplex PCR. One entry per CDR3 protein, called by TCRdb with MiXCR from the multiplex PCR reads. This sample has some 410,000 distinct CDR3 sequences, with roughly 21% found just once. This clonotype occurred many times. Its antigen is unknown. Trimming left V 6 bases short and J 7 bases short, with 16 bases between. This CDR3 has 13 residues. Germline assignment: CDR1 SGHTA and CDR2 FQGNSA.

This rearrangement joins TRBV7-2 to TRBJ2-7; D is perhaps TRBD1 (7 bases). This sequence originates from a woman between 18 and 29 years old with stable Graves' hyperthyroidism. The specimen was peripheral blood. CDR3 sequence (DNA): TGTGCCAGCAGTCAGGGGGTTCGGGGGGAGCAGTACTTC. Residues: CASSQGVRGEQYF.